This TCR beta chain was recovered during a study of control samples from healthy donors and cancer patients. V lost 0 bases, J lost 6 bases, and 15 bases lay in between. The CDR3 loop spans 15 amino acids. Germline CDR1 is LGHNA and CDR2 is YSLEER. Assay: immunoSEQ multiplex PCR; the TCRdb copy retains only in-frame clones and omits some. In the table there are 90,000 to 100,000 clones, about 79% of which are singletons. The sequencing sample was made of blood. This TCR derives from a woman aged 25-40 years in good health. The chain has TRBV4-3 and TRBJ2-7, with D perhaps matching TRBD1 (6 bases). CDR3 coding DNA: TGCGCCAGCAGCCAAGAAAGGGGGTCCGTTTTCGAGCAGTACTTC. Translated, it gives CASSQERGSVFEQYF.